A selection of T cell receptor beta chains follows, all from one sample in a study of T cells after posttransplantation cyclophosphamide. Repertoires were generated with immunoSEQ multiplex PCR, while TCRdb's copy carries only in-frame clones and drops some. The data contain roughly 11,000 clones, about 89% of them seen just once; the ten biggest clones take up around 4%. This material consisted of PBMCs, taken after allogeneic stem cell transplant with posttransplant cyclophosphamide. These receptor sequences come from a female patient between 30 and 40 years old who received an allogeneic stem cell transplant from an unrelated donor, was CMV-positive, and had no GVHD. A subset of T cells may come from the graft donor. The CDR3 runs from the conserved cysteine through the conserved F or W. A D gene is named only where the DNA matches it firmly. The size entry is marked missing in some rows and otherwise reads once, few, many or a size class.

J	size	D	V	CDR3	DNA
TRBJ2-7	.	.	TRBV28	CAAAEHTYEQYF	TGTGCCGCGGCGGAACACACCTACGAGCAGTACTTC
TRBJ1-6	few	.	TRBV6-5	CASKGDKDNSPLHF	TGTGCCAGCAAGGGGGACAAGGATAATTCACCCCTCCACTTT
TRBJ2-3	.	TRBD2	TRBV9	CASSVQRGGTDTQYF	TGTGCCAGCAGCGTCCAGCGGGGGGGCACAGATACGCAGTATTTT
TRBJ2-4	.	TRBD2	TRBV14	CASSPGGNIQYF	TGTGCCAGCAGCCCGGGGGGGAACATTCAGTACTTC
TRBJ1-3	few	TRBD1	TRBV6-1	CASSEADRVSGNTIYF	TGTGCCAGCAGTGAAGCGGACAGGGTCTCTGGAAACACCATATATTTT
TRBJ2-1	.	.	TRBV10-2	CASSEGGGYNEQFF	TGCGCCAGCAGTGAGGGAGGTGGGTACAATGAGCAGTTCTTC
TRBJ1-1	.	TRBD1	TRBV19	CASTLTGGWLNTEAFF	TGTGCCAGTACCCTGACAGGGGGGTGGTTGAACACTGAAGCTTTCTTT
TRBJ2-1	.	TRBD2	TRBV29-1	CSVGLRLAGGGEQFF	TGCAGCGTTGGTCTTAGACTAGCGGGAGGGGGCGAGCAGTTCTTC
TRBJ1-2	few	TRBD1	TRBV6-1	CASGQGSPGYGYTF	TGTGCCAGCGGACAGGGATCCCCAGGGTATGGCTACACCTTC
TRBJ2-3	.	TRBD2	TRBV19	CASHQRGGARLGDTQYF	TGTGCCAGTCACCAGCGGGGGGGCGCGAGATTGGGGGATACGCAGTATTTT
TRBJ2-6	.	.	TRBV28	CASSSLLQGALSGANVLTF	TGTGCCAGCAGTTCCCTCCTCCAAGGGGCATTGTCTGGGGCCAACGTCCTGACTTTC
TRBJ2-1	few	.	TRBV18	CASSPFLTGDEQFF	TGTGCCAGCTCACCATTCCTTACAGGTGATGAGCAGTTCTTC
TRBJ2-7	.	.	TRBV30	CAWSVSLRLEQYF	TGTGCCTGGAGTGTATCCCTCCGTCTAGAGCAGTACTTC
TRBJ2-2	.	.	TRBV18	CASSLRRNTGELFF	TGTGCCAGCTCACTACGGAGGAACACCGGGGAGCTGTTTTTT
TRBJ2-7	.	.	TRBV10-3	CAIQDRLFYEQYF	TGTGCCATCCAGGACAGACTCTTCTACGAGCAGTACTTC
TRBJ1-6	once	TRBD1	TRBV6-5	CASSNLGQGNSPLHF	TGTGCCAGCAGCAACCTCGGACAGGGAAATTCACCCCTCCACTTT
TRBJ2-7	.	.	TRBV11-1	CASSPFRTAQISYEQYF	TGTGCCAGCAGCCCTTTCCGGACAGCCCAGATCTCCTACGAGCAGTACTTC
TRBJ2-7	.	.	TRBV5-1	CASSYRIGSNEQYF	TGCGCCAGCAGCTATCGAATTGGGAGCAACGAGCAGTACTTC
TRBJ2-3	.	TRBD2	TRBV9	CASSVELARGTQYF	TGTGCCAGCAGCGTAGAACTAGCGAGAGGTACGCAGTATTTT
TRBJ2-2	few	TRBD1	TRBV11-2	CASSRAARQGGGTGELFF	TGTGCCAGCAGCCGAGCAGCGCGACAGGGCGGTGGCACCGGGGAGCTGTTTTTT
TRBJ2-1	.	TRBD2	TRBV29-1	CSVGPPGLGIEQFF	TGCAGCGTGGGCCCACCGGGACTAGGGATTGAGCAGTTCTTC
TRBJ1-1	.	.	TRBV5-5	CASSLAGGATEAFF	TGTGCCAGCAGCTTGGCTGGGGGGGCCACTGAAGCTTTCTTT
TRBJ2-3	.	.	TRBV11-3	CASSLRTGGGTDTQYF	TGTGCCAGCAGCTTACGGACAGGAGGGGGCACAGATACGCAGTATTTT
TRBJ2-1	.	.	TRBV7-6	CASSQTGTEYNEQFF	TGTGCCAGCAGCCAAACAGGAACCGAATACAATGAGCAGTTCTTC
TRBJ1-6	.	TRBD1	TRBV6-5	CASSLGQGLYNSPLHF	TGTGCCAGCAGTTTGGGACAGGGCTTGTATAATTCCCCCCTCCACTTT
TRBJ2-3	.	.	TRBV7-2	CASSLGDWRSRVSTDTQYF	TGTGCCAGCAGCTTAGGAGACTGGCGGTCGAGGGTTAGCACAGATACGCAGTATTTT
TRBJ2-7	.	.	TRBV14	CASSHRNEQYF	TGTGCCAGCAGCCATCGTAACGAGCAGTACTTC
TRBJ2-1	.	.	TRBV12-5	CASGLPRDSGGINNEQFF	TGTGCTAGTGGTTTGCCCCGGGACTCCGGTGGGATAAACAATGAGCAGTTCTTC
TRBJ2-7	.	TRBD2	TRBV2	CASSSLAGAVYEQYF	TGTGCCAGCAGTTCCCTAGCGGGAGCGGTATACGAGCAGTACTTC
TRBJ2-1	.	.	TRBV9	CASSVHGQGLVNEQFF	TGTGCCAGCAGCGTTCACGGCCAGGGGCTGGTCAATGAGCAGTTCTTC
TRBJ2-7	.	.	TRBV4-1	CASSPFPGSPHEQYF	TGCGCCAGCAGCCCGTTCCCGGGAAGCCCCCACGAGCAGTACTTC
TRBJ2-5	.	.	TRBV4-1	CASSQEGEGETQYF	TGCGCCAGCAGCCAAGAAGGCGAGGGAGAGACCCAGTACTTC
TRBJ2-3	.	TRBD1	TRBV13	CASSREGASRTDTQYF	TGTGCCAGCAGTAGAGAGGGGGCCTCTCGCACAGATACGCAGTATTTT